A single sample gave rise to the 31 T cell receptor beta chains below, sequenced in a study of T cells in Graves' hyperthyroidism and ophthalmopathy. Regions amplified from RNA transcripts were the TCR beta CDR3 regions. First-round RT-PCR of the TCR CDR3 relied on the HTBI primer set. MiXCR, run by TCRdb on the multiplex PCR reads, gives a single entry per CDR3 protein. Counted here are over 350,000 distinct CDR3 sequences, about 18% occurring once; the ten biggest clones make up 40%. Material: blood. These receptors were obtained from a man aged 18 to 29 with Graves' ophthalmopathy.

This clonotype showed up many times. V and J are TRBV28 and TRBJ2-7; 7 nucleotides line up with TRBD1. With V trimmed by 2 bases and J by 5 bases, 3 bases remained unmatched. This CDR3 has 13 amino acids. The germline V gene encodes CDR1 MDHEN and CDR2 SYDVKM. In DNA form, the CDR3 reads TGTGCCAGCAGTTTAGGACAGGCGGACGAGCAGTACTTC. It translates to CASSLGQADEQYF.

This clonotype was counted at least ten times. The rearrangement links TRBV7-2 to TRBJ2-5; D gene uncertain. The germline V gene encodes CDR1 SGHTA and CDR2 FQGNSA. The V end lost 2 bases, the J end lost 3 bases, and 7 bases lay between the germline ends. The CDR3 length is 13 residues. The CDR3 nucleotides are TGTGCCAGCAGCTTAACGGGCGAAGAGACCCAGTACTTC. This sequence encodes CASSLTGEETQYF.

This clonotype was counted ten times or more. This chain uses TRBV10-3 with TRBJ1-1; 9 nucleotides align to TRBD1. This CDR3 comprises 13 residues. Germline CDR1 reads ENHRY; CDR2 reads SYGVKD. V lost 2 bases to trimming and J lost 5 bases; unmatched junction nucleotides: 0. The CDR3 DNA follows: TGTGCCATCAGTGAGGACAGGGGGACTGAAGCTTTCTTT. It translates to CAISEDRGTEAFF.

The CDR3 DNA reads as TGCAGTGCTAGAGATTGGCAGCGGGGGGGCATAGATACGCAGTATTTT. This translates into CSARDWQRGGIDTQYF. The rearrangement uses TRBV20-1 and TRBJ2-3; 10 nucleotides line up with TRBD2. The CDR3 has 16 amino acids. Per germline, CDR1 DFQATT and CDR2 SNEGSKA (reference sequence). After removal of 0 bases from V and 5 bases from J, the junction contained 8 bases not matched to a gene.

A word on this clonotype: A single base separates this from a much larger clone, so it may be a read error. The chain uses TRBV2 and TRBJ2-5; D is unclear. Per germline, CDR1 SNHLY and CDR2 FYNNEI. Trimming stripped 7 bases from V and 5 bases from J, with 14 bases between. The CDR3 sequence is 13 residues long. The CDR3 bases are TGTGCCAGCACCTATCTAGTGCAGGAGACCCAGTACTTC. Encoded protein: CASTYLVQETQYF.

V usage is TRBV4-3 and J usage is TRBJ1-2; D is uncertain. Trimming removed 0 bases from V and 4 bases from J, with 9 bases in between. This CDR3 comprises 14 residues. The germline CDR1 and CDR2 sequences are LGHNA and YSLEER. DNA for the CDR3: TGCGCCAGCAGCCAAGATCAGGATCTCTATGGCTACACCTTC. Its translation: CASSQDQDLYGYTF.

This clonotype has more than one count but fewer than ten. A much larger clonotype is one base distant, so this may be a read error. The chain carries TRBV7-3 and TRBJ2-3; D might be TRBD2 (6 bases). This CDR3 comprises 14 residues. The V end was cut by 4 bases, the J end by 4 bases, with 12 bases between. CDR1 SGHTA and CDR2 FQGTGA come from the germline V gene. The CDR3 nucleotides read TGTGCCAGCAGCTCCCTTTCTAGCGCAGATACGCAGTATTTT. Encoded protein: CASSSLSSADTQYF.

The chain joins TRBV6-1 to TRBJ1-2, with 11 bases matching TRBD1. The germline V gene has CDR1 MNHNS and CDR2 SASEGT. The CDR3 has 16 amino acids. Losses at the gene ends were 5 bases for V and 5 bases for J; bases not matched to a gene: 10. CDR3 DNA sequence: TGTGCCAGCAGTTGGACATGGGGACAGGGGGAGTATGGCTACACCTTC. Translating it yields CASSWTWGQGEYGYTF.

Ten or more counts support this clonotype. The chain combines TRBV7-8 with TRBJ2-1, with D possibly being TRBD1 (6 bases). Germline V CDR1 and CDR2: SGHVS, FQNEAQ. This CDR3 has 15 amino acids. V lost 7 bases and J lost 2, with 15 bases in between. CDR3 sequence: CASNGRQDPYNEQFF. The CDR3 coding sequence is TGTGCCAGCAACGGTAGACAGGATCCCTACAATGAGCAGTTCTTC.

A note on this clonotype: The conserved phenylalanine or tryptophan is not found at the CDR3 terminus, so this likely reflects a read error. The chain carries TRBV6-1 and TRBJ1-2; D remains unclear. CDR1 and CDR2 from the germline V gene are MNHNS and SASEGT. V was cut by 6 bases and J by 8 bases, with 13 bases left in between. CDR3 length equals 12 residues. Here the CDR3 DNA reads TGTGCCAGCAGCCCGCGTTCGCCGGGCTACACCCTC. Protein: CASSPRSPGYTL.

V gene TRBV2 combines with J gene TRBJ1-1; 8 bases line up with TRBD1. Trimming at V came to 6 bases and at J to 5 bases, leaving 8 bases not matched to a gene. This CDR3 spans 14 amino acids. Per germline, CDR1 SNHLY and CDR2 FYNNEI. The CDR3 DNA follows: TGTGCCAGCAGAGGACAGGGAGGTCGGACTGAAGCTTTCTTT. This sequence encodes CASRGQGGRTEAFF.

This chain uses TRBV6-6 with TRBJ2-2; 8 bases map to TRBD1. The CDR3 is made up of 16 amino acids. The germline V gene encodes CDR1 MNHNY and CDR2 SVGAGI (reference sequence). Unmatched junction bases numbered 3, after V lost 0 bases and J lost 3 bases. The CDR3 sequence is CASSYSQGADTGELFF. The DNA for the CDR3 is TGTGCCAGCAGTTACTCCCAGGGGGCGGACACCGGGGAGCTGTTTTTT.

This clonotype appeared many times. The gene calls are TRBV2 and TRBJ1-5; 9 bases agree with TRBD1. The CDR3 has 16 amino acids. In germline, CDR1 is SNHLY, CDR2 FYNNEI. Losses at the gene ends were 2 bases for V and 7 bases for J; bases not matched to a gene: 9. The CDR3 protein is CASSEQAQGASQPQHF. The CDR3 coding sequence is TGTGCCAGCAGTGAACAGGCACAGGGGGCTAGCCAGCCCCAGCATTTT.

V is TRBV3-1 and J is TRBJ1-1; weak D call: TRBD1 (5 bases). Trimming pared 0 bases from V and 4 bases from J, leaving 15 bases between. The germline V gene encodes CDR1 LGHDT and CDR2 YNNKEL (reference sequence). The CDR3 extends over 16 amino acids. The CDR3 DNA follows: TGTGCCAGCAGCCAAGAAGGGTCCTTCGGGGGCACTGAAGCTTTCTTT. Translated, it gives CASSQEGSFGGTEAFF.

This chain uses TRBV11-1 with TRBJ2-1; the match to TRBD1 covers 9 bases. V dropped 5 bases and J dropped 6; count of bases not matched to a gene: 5. The CDR3 has 14 amino acids. The germline CDR1 and CDR2 sequences are SGHAT and FQDESV (reference sequence). The CDR3 DNA sequence: TGTGCCAGCAGCCCGGGGACAGGGACCAATGAGCAGTTCTTC. Residues: CASSPGTGTNEQFF.

V and J are TRBV5-6 and TRBJ2-5, with TRBD1 identical over 7 bases. CDR3 length: 16 residues. After removal of 4 bases from V and 5 bases from J, the junction contained 14 bases not matched to a gene. Germline CDR1 SGHDT, CDR2 YYEEEE. The CDR3 DNA follows: TGTGCCAGCAGCCTTAGGGACAGCCGAGATCGGGAGACCCAGTACTTC. This sequence encodes CASSLRDSRDRETQYF.

The table lists this clonotype with many counts. The chain combines TRBV20-1 with TRBJ2-3; 7 positions agree with TRBD2. The CDR3 consists of 14 residues. The germline V gene has CDR1 DFQATT and CDR2 SNEGSKA (reference sequence). The CDR3 reads CRGPGGPSTDTQYF. The CDR3 DNA reads as TGCAGAGGCCCGGGGGGTCCTAGCACAGATACGCAGTATTTT.

This clonotype was seen a handful of times. The chain links TRBV7-9 to TRBJ1-1, with D possibly being TRBD1 (6 bases). Germline V gives CDR1 SEHNR, CDR2 FQNEAQ (reference sequence). The length of the CDR3 is 13 residues. V was pared by 8 bases and J by 3 bases, with 13 bases between. The CDR3 region has the DNA TGTGCCAGCGGTTGGGGGCCGGACACTGAAGCTTTCTTT. This encodes CASGWGPDTEAFF.

A few counts support this clonotype. The gene calls are TRBV6-1 and TRBJ2-7; TRBD2 agrees at 7 bases. With 8 bases clipped from V and 5 bases from J, the junction kept 6 bases outside the gene matches. From germline, CDR1 is MNHNS and CDR2 SASEGT. This CDR3 has 12 residues. The CDR3, as DNA: TGTGCCAGCGGGGAGGGTATACACGAGCAGTACTTC. Protein product: CASGEGIHEQYF.

There are many counts of this clonotype. This rearrangement joins TRBV15 to TRBJ1-3; unclear D gene. Germline V gene lookup returns CDR1 LNHNV and CDR2 YYDKDF (reference sequence). V was clipped by 1 base and J by 3 bases, with 10 bases between them. CDR3 length: 15 residues. CDR3 residues: CATSRVAGVGNTIYF. The CDR3, as DNA: TGTGCCACCAGCAGAGTGGCCGGGGTTGGAAACACCATATATTTT.

The table lists this clonotype with many counts. J is TRBJ2-7 and V is TRBV5-1; 10 positions match TRBD1. Looked up from germline, CDR1 is SGHRS and CDR2 is YFSETQ. The junction had 8 bases not matched to a gene; V was cut back by 5 bases and J by 6 bases. This CDR3 region has 14 residues. Written as DNA, the CDR3 is TGCGCCAGCAGTTTTCAGACAGGGGGCGGCGAGCAGTACTTC. Amino acids: CASSFQTGGGEQYF.

This clonotype was counted only a few times. The chain couples TRBV6-5 to TRBJ2-2; the match to TRBD1 covers 7 bases. Germline V gene lookup returns CDR1 MNHEY and CDR2 SVGAGI. V shed 2 bases, J shed 6 bases, and the junction held 6 bases outside the gene matches. This CDR3 has 15 amino acids. CDR3 sequence reads: CASSYEQGWPGELFF. The CDR3 bases are TGTGCCAGCAGTTACGAACAGGGGTGGCCCGGGGAGCTGTTTTTT.

In this sample, this clonotype turned up many times. The chain combines TRBV12-3 or TRBV12-4 with TRBJ1-6; D might be TRBD1 (6 bases). Trimming left V 8 bases short and J 8 bases short, with 16 bases between. The length of the CDR3 is 14 residues. The CDR3 here is CASRADSSHSPLHF. The CDR3, as DNA: TGTGCCAGCCGAGCGGACAGCAGTCATTCACCCCTCCACTTT.

This clonotype was seen ten or more times. The chain has TRBV3-1 and TRBJ2-7; TRBD1 is a possible D gene (5 bases). CDR3 length: 14 amino acids. From germline, CDR1 is LGHDT and CDR2 YNNKEL (reference sequence). V was trimmed by 2 bases and J by 3 bases, leaving 11 bases between them. The CDR3 is CASSQQTDSYEQYF. The DNA for the CDR3 is TGTGCCAGCAGCCAACAGACAGACAGCTACGAGCAGTACTTC.

This clonotype was seen a handful of times. This chain connects TRBV11-3 to TRBJ1-1; D perhaps matches TRBD1 (6 bases). The germline V gene has CDR1 SGHNT and CDR2 YENEEA. V lost 5 bases, J lost 3 bases, and 13 bases lay in between. The CDR3 consists of 14 residues. DNA of the CDR3: TGTGCCAGCAGCCCATCCCACAGGGACACTGAAGCTTTCTTT. It translates to CASSPSHRDTEAFF.

In its sample, this clonotype was seen a few times. The CDR3 coding sequence is TGTGCCAGCAGCTCCCGGAGGGGAACTGAAGCTTTCTTT. Protein: CASSSRRGTEAFF. This sequence joins TRBV7-9 and TRBJ1-1; D might be TRBD1 (5 bases). In germline, CDR1 is SEHNR, CDR2 FQNEAQ (reference sequence). V lost 4 bases and J 5 bases, leaving 11 bases between the germline ends. The CDR3 sequence is 13 residues long.

Many counts were recorded for this clonotype. This chain connects TRBV27 to TRBJ1-4; TRBD1 might be the D (6 bases). Germline V gives CDR1 MNHEY, CDR2 SMNVEV (reference sequence). Trimming pared 5 bases from V and 7 bases from J, leaving 17 bases between. The CDR3 runs 15 residues. This chain's CDR3 is CASSRSGAGGEKLFF. The DNA of the CDR3 is TGTGCCAGCAGTCGCTCGGGGGCTGGAGGTGAAAAACTGTTTTTT.

The chain has TRBV5-1 and TRBJ1-5; unclear D gene. The CDR3 loop spans 15 amino acids. Germline CDR1 reads SGHRS; CDR2 reads YFSETQ. Trimming took 4 bases from V and 0 from J, leaving 11 bases between them. CDR3 nucleotides: TGCGCCAGCAGCCAAGCGGTCATTAGCAATCAGCCCCAGCATTTT. This gives the protein CASSQAVISNQPQHF.

This clonotype was found many times. The chain combines TRBV2 with TRBJ2-5; D possibly uses TRBD1 or TRBD2 (5 bases each). The CDR3 is 13 residues long. V lost 4 bases, J lost 3 bases, and 9 bases lay in between. Germline loops: CDR1 SNHLY, CDR2 FYNNEI. This CDR3 is CASSVGAEETQYF. The CDR3 coding sequence is TGTGCCAGCAGTGTCGGGGCCGAAGAGACCCAGTACTTC.

On this clonotype itself: Just one base apart from a much larger clone, this may be a read error. No conserved phenylalanine or tryptophan is present at the end of the CDR3, so a read error is the likely explanation. The chain carries TRBV24-1 and TRBJ1-1; 7 nucleotides match TRBD1. Losses at the gene ends were 4 bases for V and 3 bases for J; bases not matched to a gene: 7. The germline V gene has CDR1 KGHDR and CDR2 SFDVKD. CDR3 length equals 15 residues. The CDR3 loop reads CATSDSTGSDTEAFL. The CDR3 DNA sequence: TGTGCCACCAGTGACTCGACAGGGTCGGACACTGAAGCTTTCCTT.

The sample holds a few counts of this clonotype. The chain uses TRBV4-2 and TRBJ2-7; D perhaps matches TRBD1 (6 bases). The V end was cut by 5 bases, the J end by 3 bases, with 17 bases between. CDR3 length: 15 residues. Germline CDR1 and CDR2: LGHNA and YNFKEQ. The DNA of the CDR3 is TGTGCCAGCAGCTTAGACCGACAGGCATTCTACGAGCAGTACTTC. It specifies CASSLDRQAFYEQYF.